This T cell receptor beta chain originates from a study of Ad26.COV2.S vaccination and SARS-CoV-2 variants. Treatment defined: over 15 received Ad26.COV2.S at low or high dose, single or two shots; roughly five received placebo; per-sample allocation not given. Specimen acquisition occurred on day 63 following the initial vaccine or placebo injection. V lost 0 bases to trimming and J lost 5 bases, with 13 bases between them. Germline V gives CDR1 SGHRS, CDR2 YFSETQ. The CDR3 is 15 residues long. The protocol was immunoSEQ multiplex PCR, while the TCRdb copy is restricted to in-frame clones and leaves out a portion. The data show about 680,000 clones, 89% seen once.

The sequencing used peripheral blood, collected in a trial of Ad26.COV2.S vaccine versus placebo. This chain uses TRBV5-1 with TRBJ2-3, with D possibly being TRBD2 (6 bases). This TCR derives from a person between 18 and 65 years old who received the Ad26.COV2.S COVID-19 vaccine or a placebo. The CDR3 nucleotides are TGCGCCAGCAGCTTGGTAGCGGACACTCAAGATACGCAGTATTTT. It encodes CASSLVADTQDTQYF.